This is a list of T cell receptor beta chains from one sample in a study of cytomegalovirus exposure and HLA in healthy donors. The data were produced by immunoSEQ multiplex PCR, yet TCRdb's version contains in-frame clones alone and is incomplete. This table has almost 75,000 clones, around 85% appearing once. What was sequenced was PBMCs. These receptors all come from a man younger than 45 in good health and CMV-seronegative. The CDR3 runs from the conserved cysteine through the conserved F or W. Each record gives: D gene, J gene, clone size, V gene, CDR3 protein, CDR3 DNA. D genes are given only for firm matches. Not all rows give a size; the values are once, few, many and, for expanded clones, a class.

>.|TRBJ1-2|.|TRBV6-1
CASSEARGRGFYGYTF
TGTGCCAGCAGTGAAGCGCGGGGGCGCGGGTTTTATGGCTACACCTTC
>.|TRBJ2-3|.|TRBV2
CASSEPRSTDTQYF
TGTGCCAGCAGTGAGCCCAGAAGCACAGATACGCAGTATTTT
>.|TRBJ2-3|.|TRBV18
CASSPPPGSVTDTQYF
TGTGCCAGCTCACCACCGCCGGGTTCTGTCACAGATACGCAGTATTTT
>.|TRBJ1-1|.|TRBV19
CASSVPSSHTEAFF
TGTGCCAGTAGTGTTCCCTCGTCCCACACTGAAGCTTTCTTT
>.|TRBJ1-1|.|TRBV6-1
CASSAQQAANTEAFF
TGTGCCAGCAGTGCGCAACAGGCTGCGAACACTGAAGCTTTCTTT
>.|TRBJ1-1|.|TRBV10-2
CASSESVQTLEAFF
TGCGCCAGCAGTGAGTCGGTCCAGACTCTTGAAGCTTTCTTT
>TRBD1|TRBJ2-5|.|TRBV7-2
CASSLGTGARQETQYF
TGTGCCAGCAGCTTAGGGACAGGGGCACGACAAGAGACCCAGTACTTC
>TRBD1|TRBJ1-6|.|TRBV10-3
CAISRGQQNSPLHF
TGTGCCATCAGCAGGGGACAGCAAAATTCACCCCTCCACTTT
>TRBD1|TRBJ1-4|.|TRBV7-2
CASTSRQGPNEKLFF
TGTGCCAGCACCTCCAGACAGGGGCCTAATGAAAAACTGTTTTTT
>.|TRBJ1-1|few|TRBV4-1
CASSQVWRGRAEAFF
TGCGCCAGCAGCCAAGTTTGGCGGGGACGGGCTGAAGCTTTCTTT
>.|TRBJ2-5|.|TRBV4-3
CASSQTTVGVIETQYF
TGCGCCAGCAGCCAGACTACTGTTGGAGTGATAGAGACCCAGTACTTC
>.|TRBJ2-7|.|TRBV5-1
CASSSVEGLSYEQYF
TGCGCCAGCAGCTCGGTGGAGGGGCTTTCCTACGAGCAGTACTTC
>.|TRBJ2-3|.|TRBV4-1
CASSPLLGPDTQYF
TGCGCCAGCAGCCCCCTTCTAGGTCCGGATACGCAGTATTTT
>TRBD2|TRBJ2-2|.|TRBV12-5
CASGLSGSGGGELFF
TGTGCTAGTGGTCTAAGCGGGAGTGGGGGCGGGGAGCTGTTTTTT
>TRBD2|TRBJ2-1|.|TRBV2
CASSDSAGEGDEQFF
TGTGCCAGCAGTGACTCAGCGGGAGAAGGCGATGAGCAGTTCTTC
>.|TRBJ1-5|.|TRBV28
CASSQSNQPQHF
TGTGCCAGCAGTCAGAGCAATCAGCCCCAGCATTTT
>.|TRBJ1-2|.|TRBV5-1
CASSWGDPWDNYGYTF
TGCGCCAGCAGCTGGGGGGATCCGTGGGATAACTATGGCTACACCTTC
>.|TRBJ2-1|.|TRBV4-1
CASSQARRSDEQFF
TGCGCCAGCAGCCAAGCTCGTCGATCGGATGAGCAGTTCTTC
>TRBD1|TRBJ2-7|.|TRBV9
CASSVGGTVRGEQYF
TGTGCCAGCAGCGTAGGAGGGACAGTTCGGGGCGAGCAGTACTTC
>.|TRBJ2-2|.|TRBV7-9
CASSEVGRLLDTGELFF
TGTGCCAGCAGTGAGGTGGGTCGTTTACTCGACACCGGGGAGCTGTTTTTT
>.|TRBJ2-1|.|TRBV12-5
CASGLPPEQFF
TGTGCTAGTGGTTTGCCCCCAGAGCAGTTCTTC
>TRBD1|TRBJ1-1|.|TRBV28
CASGTTGGGNTEAFF
TGTGCCAGCGGAACGACAGGGGGCGGGAACACTGAAGCTTTCTTT
>.|TRBJ1-1|.|TRBV6-6
CASGRVVNTEAFF
TGTGCCAGCGGCAGGGTTGTGAACACTGAAGCTTTCTTT
>.|TRBJ1-2|.|TRBV6-6
CASSYPERVGDYGYTF
TGTGCCAGCAGTTACCCCGAAAGAGTTGGAGACTATGGCTACACCTTC
>TRBD1|TRBJ1-2|.|TRBV28
CASSSGQGEGYTF
TGTGCCAGCAGTTCCGGACAGGGGGAAGGCTACACCTTC
>.|TRBJ1-1|.|TRBV6-6
CASSSDPGDTEAFF
TGTGCCAGCAGTTCCGACCCCGGGGACACTGAAGCTTTCTTT
>.|TRBJ1-4|.|TRBV4-3
CASSRVVATNEKLFF
TGCGCCAGCAGCCGAGTGGTTGCAACTAATGAAAAACTGTTTTTT
>TRBD1|TRBJ1-5|.|TRBV7-2
CASSLTSGGAQPQHF
TGTGCCAGCAGCTTGACCTCAGGGGGCGCTCAGCCCCAGCATTTT
>TRBD1|TRBJ2-7|.|TRBV28
CASSTPGQGAHEQYF
TGTGCCAGCAGCACCCCGGGACAGGGGGCCCACGAGCAGTACTTC